This T cell receptor (beta chain) was profiled in a study of blood T cell repertoires in COVID-19. Study as a whole: Researchers got acute and convalescent COVID-19 samples from the United States, Italy and Spain. T cells, B-cell-depleted T cells, or PBMCs supplied cDNA or gDNA.

Trimming left V 5 bases short and J 3 bases short, with 14 bases between. The V gene's germline CDR1 is SGHVS and CDR2 FNYEAQ. This CDR3 region has 14 residues. This clone was found once. Clinical history reported by participants formed the basis on which cohorts were assigned. As originally analysed: Amplification with reference gene primers provided the estimates of nucleated cell counts. Only in-frame clones appear in the TCRdb table, and some are missing; sequencing was by immunoSEQ multiplex PCR. Clone size and the V and J calls come from that table; the DNA yielded D and trimming. Seen here are about 400,000 clones, 88% observed once, and the top ten hold approximately 0.96%.

The chain uses TRBV7-6 and TRBJ2-7, with D maybe TRBD1 (6 bases). The sequence was obtained from a woman aged 30 to 39 with acute COVID-19. The material sequenced was PBMCs or T cells enriched from blood (not recorded which). CDR3 nucleotides: TGTGCCAGCAGCCCTCAACAGGGCCGCTACGAGCAGTACTTC. This encodes CASSPQQGRYEQYF.